The count of the clone carrying this TCR beta chain is one. Antigen unknown. The protocol was immunoSEQ multiplex PCR, while the TCRdb copy is restricted to in-frame clones and leaves out a portion. The data show approximately 85,000 clones, with over 80% seen just once and around 1.2% held by the top ten. The V gene end was trimmed by 0 bases and the J gene end by 6 bases; junction bases not matched to a gene: 3. CDR1 SGHDT and CDR2 YYEEEE come from the germline V gene. The CDR3 covers 15 residues. The data were taken from a study of graft-versus-host responses after intestinal transplantation. Overall study findings and caveats: Peak levels of circulating GvH clones tracked with early post-transplant HvG declines.

V gene TRBV5-6 combines with J gene TRBJ2-1; 10 bases are a match to TRBD2. The specimen was unstimulated CD8+ T cells sorted from spleen or lymph node cells, collected before transplant. The receptor's source is a human donor who was the organ donor for an intestinal transplant. CDR3 sequence reads: CASSLALAGVNEQFF. The CDR3 coding sequence is TGTGCCAGCAGCTTGGCCCTAGCGGGAGTCAATGAGCAGTTCTTC.